Below, 17 T cell receptor beta chains from the same sample are listed, as sequenced in a study of blood T cell repertoires in COVID-19. Assay: immunoSEQ multiplex PCR; the TCRdb copy retains only in-frame clones and omits some. Counted here are more than 400,000 clones, 90% occurring once; the ten biggest clones make up 0.6%. Sequenced material: PBMCs or T cells enriched from blood (not recorded which). The source of these receptors is a young man who had recovered from COVID-19.

With regard to this clone: At one end, the junction sequence differs from germline, possibly due to a read error. The V call is TRBV5-6, the J call TRBJ1-3; perhaps TRBD1 as D (5 bases). Per the germline V gene, CDR1 is SGHDT and CDR2 is YYEEEE. The CDR3 loop spans 16 amino acids. The CDR3 bases are TGTGCCAGCGGCTTGACCTCTGACAGCTCTGGAAACACCATATATTTT. As protein: CASGLTSDSSGNTIYF. The whole variable domain, remainder taken from reference TRBV5-6 and TRBJ1-3, is DAGVTQSPTHLIKTRGQQVTLRCSPKSGHDTVSWYQQALGQGPQFIFQYYEEEERQRGNFPDRFSGHQFPNYSSELNVNALLLGDSALYLCASGLTSDSSGNTIYFGEGSWLTVV.

Written as DNA, the CDR3 is TGCGCCAGCAGCTTGGGGGGTCCCAAAGACAGAGACACTGAAGCTTTCTTT. Translating it yields CASSLGGPKDRDTEAFF. This chain links TRBV5-1 with TRBJ1-1; D perhaps matches TRBD1 (5 bases). The CDR3 length is 17 residues. The V end was cut by 0 bases, the J end by 3 bases, with 18 bases between. Germline V gives CDR1 SGHRS, CDR2 YFSETQ.

The chain is built from TRBV27 and TRBJ2-7; 9 bases line up with TRBD1. V lost 5 bases, J lost 2 bases, and 7 bases stayed unmatched. Germline V gene data show CDR1 as MNHEY and CDR2 as SMNVEV (reference sequence). The CDR3 consists of 15 residues. CDR3: CASSPRTGAPYEQYF. In DNA form, the CDR3 reads TGTGCCAGCAGTCCTCGGACAGGGGCTCCCTACGAGCAGTACTTC.

The chain joins TRBV10-1 to TRBJ2-1, with D unclear. V was shortened by 8 bases and J by 0 bases, with 20 bases between the two germline ends. CDR3 length: 17 amino acids. Germline CDR1 reads WNHNN; CDR2 reads SYGVQD (reference sequence). CDR3 DNA sequence: TGCGCCAGCCTTGAGCCGGGTCCACGAAGCTCCTACAATGAGCAGTTCTTC. It is translated as CASLEPGPRSSYNEQFF.

This chain joins TRBV15 and TRBJ1-4; D might be TRBD1 (5 bases). The length of the CDR3 is 14 residues. V was clipped by 1 base and J by 5 bases, with 8 bases between them. CDR1 is LNHNV and CDR2 is YYDKDF in the germline V gene (reference sequence). The DNA of the CDR3 is TGTGCCACCAGCAGAGGGGGGGACAATGAAAAACTGTTTTTT. Its translation is CATSRGGDNEKLFF.

The chain carries TRBV7-8 and TRBJ1-1; D might be TRBD1 (6 bases). Germline assignment: CDR1 SGHVS and CDR2 FQNEAQ. The V end was cut by 3 bases, the J end by 8 bases, with 7 bases between. The CDR3 runs 11 residues. The chain's CDR3 is CASSLDSEAFF. CDR3 nucleotides: TGTGCCAGCAGCTTGGACAGCGAAGCTTTCTTT.

The chain is built from TRBV27 and TRBJ1-1; a possible D gene is TRBD1 (5 bases). Germline assignment: CDR1 MNHEY and CDR2 SMNVEV (reference sequence). The length of the CDR3 is 13 residues. Trimming took off 5 bases at V and 2 bases at J, with 9 bases between the two ends. CDR3: CASSTTVNTEAFF. The CDR3 nucleotides are TGTGCCAGCAGTACGACAGTAAACACTGAAGCTTTCTTT.

On this clone: The identical CDR3 is also encoded by other nucleotide sequences in the sample. This sequence joins TRBV29-1 and TRBJ1-2; TRBD1 matches at 9 bases. The CDR3 loop spans 13 amino acids. Trimming took 6 bases from V and 1 from J; bases not matched to a gene: 3. Germline values: CDR1 SQVTM, CDR2 ANQGSEA. This chain's CDR3 is CSVTGGGNYGYTF. CDR3 bases: TGCAGCGTAACAGGGGGCGGTAACTATGGCTACACCTTC.

The chain combines TRBV10-3 with TRBJ2-7, with 7 bases lining up with TRBD2. With 8 bases clipped from V and 2 bases from J, the junction kept 12 bases outside the gene matches. Germline V gives CDR1 ENHRY, CDR2 SYGVKD. CDR3 length equals 15 residues. CDR3 nucleotide sequence: TGTGCCATCTCCATGAGCCAGCGGGGCGCCTACGAGCAGTACTTC. Its translation is CAISMSQRGAYEQYF.

CDR3 nucleotides: TGTGCCATCAGTGAGTCAGTTCTGCTGAGGTATGGCTACACCTTC. Translated: CAISESVLLRYGYTF. The chain couples TRBV10-3 to TRBJ1-2; unclear D gene. The CDR3 consists of 15 residues. V was shortened by 0 bases and J by 5 bases, with 13 bases between the two germline ends. Germline V gene data show CDR1 as ENHRY and CDR2 as SYGVKD.

Written as DNA, the CDR3 is TGTGCCAGCAAGGGACAGTATAATTCACCCCTCCACTTT. This sequence encodes CASKGQYNSPLHF. This chain links TRBV25-1 with TRBJ1-6, with 7 bases lining up with TRBD1. This CDR3 contains 13 residues. Germline lookup yields CDR1 MGHDK and CDR2 SYGVNS. The trim removed 7 bases at V and 4 bases at J, leaving 1 base unmatched.

The chain employs TRBV7-9 and TRBJ1-1; TRBD1 is a possible D gene (6 bases). This CDR3 region has 15 residues. Trimming stripped 5 bases from V and 1 base from J, with 14 bases between. Germline-derived CDR1 and CDR2 are SEHNR and FQNEAQ (reference sequence). Here the CDR3 reads CASSPLLDRNTEAFF. Here the CDR3 DNA reads TGTGCCAGCAGCCCCCTCTTGGACAGGAACACTGAAGCTTTCTTT. Full variable domain (rest looked up from reference TRBV7-9 and TRBJ1-1): DTGVSQNPRHKITKRGQNVTFRCDPISEHNRLYWYRQTLGQGPEFLTYFQNEAQLEKSRLLSDRFSAERPKGSFSTLEIQRTEQGDSAMYLCASSPLLDRNTEAFFGQGTRLTVV.

This clone was observed a single time. The V gene is TRBV6-2 or TRBV6-3, the J gene TRBJ2-5, with 7 bases lining up with TRBD2. In germline, CDR1 is MNHEY, CDR2 SVGEGT. The CDR3 contains 16 residues. The V and J ends lost 2 bases and 1 base, in that order; junction bases with no gene match: 7. This CDR3 is CASSYGGSGLQETQYF. The CDR3 DNA follows: TGTGCCAGCAGTTACGGGGGTAGCGGGCTCCAAGAGACCCAGTACTTC.

On this clone: This sample also contains other DNA sequences that code for the same CDR3. J is TRBJ1-2 and V is TRBV28, with TRBD1 as a possible D gene (6 bases). V was clipped by 3 bases and J by 4 bases, with 9 bases between them. The CDR3 loop spans 13 amino acids. Germline lookup yields CDR1 MDHEN and CDR2 SYDVKM. DNA for the CDR3: TGTGCCAGCAGTTTGGCAGGGGTCTATGGCTACACCTTC. Residues: CASSLAGVYGYTF.

The CDR3 sequence is CASSFGGGGGEQFF. CDR3 coding DNA: TGTGCCAGCAGCTTTGGAGGCGGGGGCGGTGAGCAGTTCTTC. The chain has TRBV5-4 and TRBJ2-1, with a tentative D call TRBD2 (7 bases). The V and J ends lost 2 bases and 9 bases respectively, with 15 bases between them. Germline loops: CDR1 SGHNT, CDR2 YYREEE (reference sequence). The CDR3 has 14 residues.

This chain connects TRBV14 to TRBJ1-1; perhaps TRBD1 as D (5 bases). V was clipped by 1 base and J by 1 base, with 7 bases between them. The length of the CDR3 is 14 residues. Germline values: CDR1 SGHDN, CDR2 FVKESK. This chain's CDR3 is CASSQATANTEAFF. Here the CDR3 DNA reads TGTGCCAGCAGCCAAGCGACAGCGAACACTGAAGCTTTCTTT.

The chain recombines TRBV6-1 with TRBJ1-1; D is unresolved. The ends were cut back, 1 base at V and 4 bases at J, with 10 bases in the middle. This CDR3 is 14 amino acids long. Germline V gene lookup returns CDR1 MNHNS and CDR2 SASEGT. For the CDR3, the DNA is TGTGCCAGCAGTGAAGTTGAGACTCTCACTGAAGCTTTCTTT. This translates into CASSEVETLTEAFF.